This is a list of T cell receptor beta chains from one sample in a study of cytomegalovirus exposure and HLA in healthy donors. Using immunoSEQ multiplex PCR, the repertoire was profiled, and TCRdb retains in-frame clones only, with some absent. Its listing shows some 130,000 clones. Sequenced material: PBMCs. The receptors shown here come from an older woman in good health and CMV-seronegative. Each CDR3 is given with its conserved first and last residue. Fields, in order: J gene, CDR3 length, D gene, V gene, CDR3 protein, CDR3 DNA. D genes are given only for firm matches.

TRBJ1-1,17,TRBD1,TRBV7-8,CASSLVSLGTALAEAFF,TGTGCCAGCAGCTTAGTAAGTTTAGGGACAGCTCTCGCTGAAGCTTTCTTT
TRBJ2-7,16,NA,TRBV27,CASSLRGLGGAYEQYF,TGTGCCAGCAGTTTAAGGGGGTTGGGGGGGGCCTACGAGCAGTACTTC
TRBJ1-1,12,TRBD1,TRBV29-1,CSVRQGGGQAFF,TGCAGCGTGCGACAGGGGGGCGGTCAAGCTTTCTTT
TRBJ1-1,15,TRBD1,TRBV6-5,CASSYLRGTVGEAFF,TGTGCCAGCAGTTACCTCAGGGGGACGGTTGGGGAAGCTTTCTTT
TRBJ1-1,13,NA,TRBV2,CASSRDGGTEAFF,TGTGCCAGCAGTAGGGACGGGGGCACTGAAGCTTTCTTT
TRBJ1-1,15,NA,TRBV9,CASSPRQGLNTEAFF,TGTGCCAGCAGCCCCCGCCAGGGGCTGAACACTGAAGCTTTCTTT
TRBJ1-2,13,NA,TRBV6-5,CASTPQMYYGYTF,TGTGCCAGCACTCCTCAGATGTACTATGGCTACACCTTC
TRBJ2-7,14,TRBD2,TRBV27,CASSGRDYSYEQYF,TGTGCCAGCAGTGGGCGGGACTACTCCTACGAGCAGTACTTC
TRBJ1-2,15,NA,TRBV5-1,CASSLEGAANYGYTF,TGCGCCAGCAGCTTGGAAGGGGCCGCTAACTATGGCTACACCTTC
TRBJ1-5,17,NA,TRBV19,CASSIRPLRGANQPQHF,TGTGCCAGTAGTATAAGGCCCTTACGGGGGGCGAATCAGCCCCAGCATTTT
TRBJ2-7,16,NA,TRBV5-1,CASSLSVGSTSYEQYF,TGCGCCAGCAGCTTGAGTGTCGGGAGTACCTCCTACGAGCAGTACTTC
TRBJ2-1,15,TRBD2,TRBV10-3,CAISETSGTYNEQFF,TGTGCCATCAGTGAGACTAGCGGCACATACAATGAGCAGTTCTTC
TRBJ2-7,13,NA,TRBV28,CASSLGGTYEQYF,TGTGCCAGCAGTCTAGGCGGAACCTACGAGCAGTACTTC
TRBJ1-1,15,TRBD1,TRBV9,CASSVAQGWNTEAFF,TGTGCCAGCAGCGTCGCACAGGGGTGGAACACTGAAGCTTTCTTT
TRBJ2-7,14,NA,TRBV5-1,CASSLGNRGYEQYF,TGCGCCAGCAGCTTGGGTAACCGAGGGTACGAGCAGTACTTC
TRBJ2-3,16,NA,TRBV4-1,CASSQARRTGTDTQYF,TGCGCCAGCAGCCAAGCCCGGAGGACCGGCACAGATACGCAGTATTTT
TRBJ2-2,16,NA,TRBV6-1,CASSEGGGYATGELFF,TGTGCCAGCAGTGAAGGTGGAGGGTACGCAACCGGGGAGCTGTTTTTT
TRBJ2-5,15,TRBD2,TRBV2,CASSEMAGGQETQYF,TGTGCCAGCAGTGAAATGGCGGGAGGCCAAGAGACCCAGTACTTC